This TCR beta chain emerged from a study of T cells in Graves' hyperthyroidism and ophthalmopathy. About this clonotype itself: The antigen remains undetermined.

CDR3 length: 13 amino acids. Germline V gene data show CDR1 as DFQATT and CDR2 as SNEGSKA (reference sequence). V lost 4 bases to trimming and J lost 5 bases, with 14 bases between them. The study left out patients who had uncontrolled infection, other autoimmune disease, pregnancy or lactation. Researchers took RNA transcripts and amplified the TCR beta CDR3 regions from them. First-round RT-PCR targeting the TCR CDR3 was performed with the HTBI primer set. One entry per CDR3 protein, called by TCRdb with MiXCR from the multiplex PCR reads. The sample includes approximately 380,000 distinct CDR3 sequences, 11% to 15% seen only once; the top ten take under 30%. Findings and limits, study-wide: The blood repertoire included most of the expanded thyroid clonotypes above 0.001. A model built on 13 V-J features separated ophthalmopathy from stable hyperthyroidism.

What was sequenced was blood. The genes are TRBV20-1 and TRBJ1-1, with D maybe TRBD1 (6 bases). This TCR was sampled from a man in his fifties with Graves' ophthalmopathy. Written as DNA, the CDR3 is TGCAGTGCTACCGGCAGGGGACGGACTGAAGCTTTCTTT. It specifies CSATGRGRTEAFF.